What follows is one T cell receptor beta chain and its context. The data derive from a study of blood T cell repertoires in COVID-19. For the study at large: Material from acute and convalescent COVID-19 was sourced from the United States, Italy and Spain.

Participants were aged about 18 to 100 years from around 25 US areas. Cohort assignment relied on participant-reported clinical history. Assay used: immunoSEQ multiplex PCR; TCRdb lists only in-frame clones, some missing. This table has approximately 200,000 clones, 80% to 90% appearing once. The receptor was derived from a woman under 40 who had been exposed to COVID-19. Sequencing was carried out using PBMCs or T cells enriched from blood (not recorded which).

The CDR3 DNA follows: TGTGCCAGCAGCCCCCGGACAGATGAAAAACTGTTTTTT. Residues: CASSPRTDEKLFF. The chain couples TRBV11-2 to TRBJ1-4; possible D gene TRBD1, 6 bases. The V end was cut by 5 bases, the J end by 6 bases, with 10 bases between. This CDR3 spans 13 amino acids. Germline V CDR1 and CDR2: SGHAT, FQNNGV.